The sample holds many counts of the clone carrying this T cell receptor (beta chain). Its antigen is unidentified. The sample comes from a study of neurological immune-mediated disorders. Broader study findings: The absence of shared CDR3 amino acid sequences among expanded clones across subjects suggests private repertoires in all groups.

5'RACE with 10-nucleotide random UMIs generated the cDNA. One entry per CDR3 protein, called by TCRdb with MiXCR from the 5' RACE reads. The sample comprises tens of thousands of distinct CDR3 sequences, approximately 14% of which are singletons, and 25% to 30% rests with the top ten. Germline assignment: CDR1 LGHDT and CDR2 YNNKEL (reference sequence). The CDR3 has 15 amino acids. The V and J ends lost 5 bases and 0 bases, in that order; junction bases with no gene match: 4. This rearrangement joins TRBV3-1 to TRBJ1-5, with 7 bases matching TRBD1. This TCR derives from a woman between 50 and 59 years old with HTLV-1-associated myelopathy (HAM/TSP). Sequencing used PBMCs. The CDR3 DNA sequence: TGTGCCAGCAGCTCCAGGGGGAATAGCAATCAGCCCCAGCATTTT. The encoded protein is CASSSRGNSNQPQHF. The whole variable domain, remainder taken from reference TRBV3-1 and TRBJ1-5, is DTAVSQTPKYLVTQMGNDKSIKCEQNLGHDTMYWYKQDSKKFLKIMFSYNNKELIINETVPNRFSPKSPDKAHLNLHINSLELGDSAVYFCASSSRGNSNQPQHFGDGTRLSIL.